This T cell receptor (beta chain) was found in a study of blood T cell repertoires in COVID-19. Overall study context: The United States, Italy and Spain supplied acute and convalescent COVID-19 samples.

Germline V gene data show CDR1 as MNHEY and CDR2 as SVGAGI. Trimming cost V 2 bases and J 8 bases; bases outside gene matches: 5. CDR3 length: 15 amino acids. Across over 20 US areas, participants ranged in age from about 18 to 100 years. Original analysis: Cell counts per sample came from amplifying reference gene primers. Produced via immunoSEQ multiplex PCR; TCRdb's table is partial and in-frame only. From that table come the V and J calls and clone size; the DNA was used to work out D and trimming. This sample yields about 260,000 clones, of which about 81% are seen a single time; roughly 4% belongs to the top ten.

This TCR was sampled from a man aged 25 to 40 with acute COVID-19. The sequencing sample was made of PBMCs or T cells enriched from blood (not recorded which). The rearrangement joins TRBV6-5 to TRBJ1-6; 8 bases match TRBD1. The CDR3 here is CASSYGDRGDSPLHF. The CDR3 DNA follows: TGTGCCAGCAGTTACGGAGACAGGGGAGATTCACCCCTCCACTTT.